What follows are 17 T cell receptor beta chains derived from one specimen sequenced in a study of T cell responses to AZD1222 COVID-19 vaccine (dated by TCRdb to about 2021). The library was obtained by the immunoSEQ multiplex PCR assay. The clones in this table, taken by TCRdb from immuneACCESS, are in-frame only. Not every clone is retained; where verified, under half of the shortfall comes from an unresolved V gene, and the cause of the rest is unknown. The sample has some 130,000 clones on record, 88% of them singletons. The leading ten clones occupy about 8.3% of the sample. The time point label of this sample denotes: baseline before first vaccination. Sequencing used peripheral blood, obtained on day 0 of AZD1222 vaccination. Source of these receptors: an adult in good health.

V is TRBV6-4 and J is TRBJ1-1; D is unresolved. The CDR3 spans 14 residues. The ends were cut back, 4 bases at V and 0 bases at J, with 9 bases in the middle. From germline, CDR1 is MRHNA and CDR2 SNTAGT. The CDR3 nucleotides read TGTGCCAGCAGTGTCAACAGAATGAACACTGAAGCTTTCTTT. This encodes CASSVNRMNTEAFF.

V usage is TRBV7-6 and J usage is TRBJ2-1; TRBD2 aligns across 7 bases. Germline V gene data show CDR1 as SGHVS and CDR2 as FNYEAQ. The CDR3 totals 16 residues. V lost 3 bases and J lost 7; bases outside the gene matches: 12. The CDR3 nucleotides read TGTGCCAGCAGCTTGTTCTCTAGCGGCATAAGTAATGAGCAGTTCTTC. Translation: CASSLFSSGISNEQFF.

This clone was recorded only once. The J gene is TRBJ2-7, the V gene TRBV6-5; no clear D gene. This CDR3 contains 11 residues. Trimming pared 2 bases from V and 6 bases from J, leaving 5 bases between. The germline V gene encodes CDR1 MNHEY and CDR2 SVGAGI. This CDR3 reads CASSYEREQYF. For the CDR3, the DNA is TGTGCCAGCAGTTACGAGCGCGAGCAGTACTTC.

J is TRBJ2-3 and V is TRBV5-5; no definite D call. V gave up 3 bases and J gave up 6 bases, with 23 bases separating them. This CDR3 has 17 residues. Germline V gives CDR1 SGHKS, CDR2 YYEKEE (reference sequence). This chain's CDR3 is CASSSNQPVGRPDTQYF. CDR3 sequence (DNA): TGTGCCAGCAGCTCCAACCAACCCGTCGGACGGCCGGATACGCAGTATTTT.

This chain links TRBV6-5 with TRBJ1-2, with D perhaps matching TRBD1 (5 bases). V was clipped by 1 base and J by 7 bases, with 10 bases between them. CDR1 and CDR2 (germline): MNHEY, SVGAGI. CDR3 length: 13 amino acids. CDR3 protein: CASSYLGEGGYTF. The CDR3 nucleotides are TGTGCCAGCAGTTACTTGGGGGAGGGTGGCTACACCTTC.

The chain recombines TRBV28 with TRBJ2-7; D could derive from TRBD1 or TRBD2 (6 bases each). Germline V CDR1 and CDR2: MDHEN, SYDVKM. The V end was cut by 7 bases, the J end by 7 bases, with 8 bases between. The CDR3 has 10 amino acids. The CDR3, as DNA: TGTGCCAGCAAGGGGGGAGAGCAGTACTTC. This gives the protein CASKGGEQYF.

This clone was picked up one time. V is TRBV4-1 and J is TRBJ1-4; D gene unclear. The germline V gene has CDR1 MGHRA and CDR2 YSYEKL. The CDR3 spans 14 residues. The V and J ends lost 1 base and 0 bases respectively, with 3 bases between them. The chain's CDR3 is CASSQAATNEKLFF. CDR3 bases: TGCGCCAGCAGCCAAGCTGCAACTAATGAAAAACTGTTTTTT.

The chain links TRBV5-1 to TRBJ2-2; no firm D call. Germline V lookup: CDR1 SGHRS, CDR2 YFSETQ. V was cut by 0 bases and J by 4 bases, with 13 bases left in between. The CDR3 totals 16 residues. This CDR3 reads CASSLVRASSTGELFF. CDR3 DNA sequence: TGCGCCAGCAGCTTGGTTAGAGCCTCGAGCACCGGGGAGCTGTTTTTT.

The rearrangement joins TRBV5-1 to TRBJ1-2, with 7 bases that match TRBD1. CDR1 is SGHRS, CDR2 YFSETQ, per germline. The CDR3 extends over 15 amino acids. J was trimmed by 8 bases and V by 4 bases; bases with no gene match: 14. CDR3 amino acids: CASSDGTVGARGYTF. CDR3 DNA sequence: TGCGCCAGCAGCGATGGGACAGTAGGAGCGCGCGGCTACACCTTC. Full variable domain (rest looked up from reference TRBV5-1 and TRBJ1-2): KAGVTQTPRYLIKTRGQQVTLSCSPISGHRSVSWYQQTPGQGLQFLFEYFSETQRNKGNFPGRFSGRQFSNSRSEMNVSTLELGDSALYLCASSDGTVGARGYTFGSGTRLTVV.

Here the CDR3 DNA reads TGTGCCAGCAGCTCCCACGGAGAGACCGGAGGCGAGCAGTACTTC. Amino acid sequence: CASSSHGETGGEQYF. The J gene is TRBJ2-7, the V gene TRBV11-3, with D maybe TRBD2 (5 bases). Germline loops: CDR1 SGHNT, CDR2 YENEEA. The CDR3 runs 15 residues. Trimming pared 4 bases from V and 6 bases from J, leaving 19 bases between.

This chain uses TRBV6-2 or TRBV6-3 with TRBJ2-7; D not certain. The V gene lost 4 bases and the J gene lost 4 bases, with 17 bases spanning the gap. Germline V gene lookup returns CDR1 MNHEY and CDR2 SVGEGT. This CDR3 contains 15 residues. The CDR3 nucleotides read TGTGCCAGCAGTTCCCCCCCCTGGGGAAGGTACGAGCAGTACTTC. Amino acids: CASSSPPWGRYEQYF.

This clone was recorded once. The CDR3 sequence: CASSSGRTEKLFF. The CDR3, as DNA: TGTGCCAGCAGTTCCGGAAGGACAGAAAAACTGTTTTTT. The rearrangement uses TRBV28 and TRBJ1-4, with D perhaps TRBD1 (5 bases). CDR1 is MDHEN, CDR2 SYDVKM, per germline. The CDR3 spans 13 residues. V was trimmed by 4 bases and J by 8 bases, leaving 11 bases between them.

The CDR3 nucleotides read TGTGCCAGTAGTAGGTCAGGGGTGCCGAACACCGGGGAGCTGTTTTTT. This codes for CASSRSGVPNTGELFF. This sequence joins TRBV19 and TRBJ2-2; a weak D match, TRBD1 (6 bases). The germline gives CDR1 LNHDA, CDR2 SQIVND (reference sequence). The V end was cut by 4 bases, the J end by 0 bases, with 12 bases between. The CDR3 contains 16 residues. Drawing the rest from reference TRBV19 and TRBJ2-2, the complete variable domain is DGGITQSPKYLFRKEGQNVTLSCEQNLNHDAMYWYRQDPGQGLRLIYYSQIVNDFQKGDIAEGYSVSREKKESFPLTVTSAQKNPTAFYLCASSRSGVPNTGELFFGEGSRLTVL.

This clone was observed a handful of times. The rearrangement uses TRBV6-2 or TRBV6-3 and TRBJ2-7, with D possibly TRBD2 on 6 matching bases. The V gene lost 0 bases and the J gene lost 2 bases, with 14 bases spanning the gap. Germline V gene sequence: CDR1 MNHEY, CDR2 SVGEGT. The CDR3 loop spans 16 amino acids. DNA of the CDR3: TGTGCCAGCAGTTACTCCCCGCGCGGAGGGGCCTACGAGCAGTACTTC. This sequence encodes CASSYSPRGGAYEQYF.

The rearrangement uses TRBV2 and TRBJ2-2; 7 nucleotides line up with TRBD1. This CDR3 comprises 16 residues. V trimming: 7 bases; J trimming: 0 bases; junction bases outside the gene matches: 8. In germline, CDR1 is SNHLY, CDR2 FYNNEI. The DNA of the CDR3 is TGTGCCAGCAAGTCTCGAGGGACAGCGAACACCGGGGAGCTGTTTTTT. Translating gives CASKSRGTANTGELFF.

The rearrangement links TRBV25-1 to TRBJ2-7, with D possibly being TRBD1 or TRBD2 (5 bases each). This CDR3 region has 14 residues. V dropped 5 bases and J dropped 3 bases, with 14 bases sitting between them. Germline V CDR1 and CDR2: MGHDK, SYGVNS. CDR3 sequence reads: CASSIRGEFYEQYF. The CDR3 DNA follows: TGTGCCAGCAGTATACGGGGCGAGTTCTACGAGCAGTACTTC.

The CDR3 DNA reads as TGTGCCAGCAGCTTGGGATCGACAGGGAGCACTGAAGCTTTCTTT. Its translation: CASSLGSTGSTEAFF. The J gene is TRBJ1-1, the V gene TRBV5-6; TRBD1 agrees at 7 bases. With V trimmed by 0 bases and J by 4 bases, 6 bases remained unmatched. This CDR3 has 15 residues. Germline-derived CDR1 and CDR2 are SGHDT and YYEEEE.